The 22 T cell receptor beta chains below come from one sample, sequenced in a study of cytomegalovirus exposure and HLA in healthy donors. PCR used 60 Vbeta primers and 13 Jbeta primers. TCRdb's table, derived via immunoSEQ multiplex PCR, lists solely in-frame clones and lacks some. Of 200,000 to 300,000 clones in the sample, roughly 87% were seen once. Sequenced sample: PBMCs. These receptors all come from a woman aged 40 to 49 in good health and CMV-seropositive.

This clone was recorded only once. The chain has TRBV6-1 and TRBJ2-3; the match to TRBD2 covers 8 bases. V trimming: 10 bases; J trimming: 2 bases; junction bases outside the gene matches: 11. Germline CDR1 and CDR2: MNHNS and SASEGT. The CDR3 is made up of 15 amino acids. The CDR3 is CANPRSGRVTDTQYF. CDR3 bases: TGTGCCAACCCGCGTTCCGGGAGGGTCACAGATACGCAGTATTTT.

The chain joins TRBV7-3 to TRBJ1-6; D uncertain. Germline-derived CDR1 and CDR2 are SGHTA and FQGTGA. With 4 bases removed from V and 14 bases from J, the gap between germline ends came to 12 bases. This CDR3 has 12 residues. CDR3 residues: CASSSIPGTLHF. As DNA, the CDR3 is TGTGCCAGCAGCTCTATCCCCGGGACCCTCCACTTT.

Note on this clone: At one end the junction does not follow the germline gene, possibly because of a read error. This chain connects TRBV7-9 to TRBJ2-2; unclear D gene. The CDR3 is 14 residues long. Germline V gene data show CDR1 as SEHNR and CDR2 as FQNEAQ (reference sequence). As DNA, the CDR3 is TGTTCCAGCAGCACTACACGAAGCTACGGGGAGCTGTTTTTT. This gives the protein CSSSTTRSYGELFF.

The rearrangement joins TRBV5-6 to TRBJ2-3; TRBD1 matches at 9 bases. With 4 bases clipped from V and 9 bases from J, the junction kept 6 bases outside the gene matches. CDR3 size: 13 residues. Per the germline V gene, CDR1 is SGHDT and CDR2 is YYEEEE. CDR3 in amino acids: CASSPTGGLTQYF. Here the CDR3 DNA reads TGTGCCAGCAGCCCTACAGGGGGCTTGACGCAGTATTTT.

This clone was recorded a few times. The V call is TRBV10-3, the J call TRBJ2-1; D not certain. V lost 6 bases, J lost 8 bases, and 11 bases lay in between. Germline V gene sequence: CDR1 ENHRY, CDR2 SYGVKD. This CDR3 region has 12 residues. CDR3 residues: CAIRNPGHEQFF. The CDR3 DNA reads TGTGCCATCAGAAATCCGGGTCATGAGCAGTTCTTC.

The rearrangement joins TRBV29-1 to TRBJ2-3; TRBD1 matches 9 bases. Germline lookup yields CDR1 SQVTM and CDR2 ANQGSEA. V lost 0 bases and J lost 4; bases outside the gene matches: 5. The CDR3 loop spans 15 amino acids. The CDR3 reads CSVEEGQGRPDTQYF. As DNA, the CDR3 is TGCAGCGTTGAAGAGGGACAGGGAAGGCCAGATACGCAGTATTTT.

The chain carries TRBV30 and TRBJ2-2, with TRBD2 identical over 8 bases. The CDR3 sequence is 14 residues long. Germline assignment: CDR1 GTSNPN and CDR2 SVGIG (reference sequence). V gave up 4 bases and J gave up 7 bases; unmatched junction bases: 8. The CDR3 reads CAWTGTRGIGELFF. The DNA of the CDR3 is TGTGCCTGGACAGGGACTAGGGGAATCGGGGAGCTGTTTTTT.

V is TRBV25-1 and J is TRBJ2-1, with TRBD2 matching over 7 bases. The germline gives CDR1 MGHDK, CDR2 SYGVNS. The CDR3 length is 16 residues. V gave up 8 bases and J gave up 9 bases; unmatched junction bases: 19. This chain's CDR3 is CASLNAGGSDQVEQFF. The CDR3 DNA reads TGTGCCAGCTTGAACGCCGGGGGGTCGGATCAGGTTGAGCAGTTCTTC.

The CDR3 DNA is TGCGCCAGCAGCCAAGAGGGGCGCTTGGTACCGCTGTGGGAGCAGTACTTC. It is translated as CASSQEGRLVPLWEQYF. The chain links TRBV4-3 to TRBJ2-7, with D maybe TRBD1 (5 bases). V was trimmed by 0 bases and J by 7 bases, leaving 22 bases between them. The CDR3 contains 17 residues. Germline V gives CDR1 LGHNA, CDR2 YSLEER.

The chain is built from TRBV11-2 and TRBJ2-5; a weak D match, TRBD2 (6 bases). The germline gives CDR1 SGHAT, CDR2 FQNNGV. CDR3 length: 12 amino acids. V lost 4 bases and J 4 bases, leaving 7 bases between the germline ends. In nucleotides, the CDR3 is TGTGCCAGCAGCTCGGGGGTAGAGACCCAGTACTTC. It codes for CASSSGVETQYF.

CDR3 in DNA: TGTGCCATCAGGACACAGGGGGTCGGGTACAATGAGCAGTTCTTC. Protein sequence: CAIRTQGVGYNEQFF. The chain is built from TRBV10-3 and TRBJ2-1, with 8 positions matching TRBD1. Germline loops: CDR1 ENHRY, CDR2 SYGVKD. The CDR3 length is 15 residues. The V gene end was trimmed by 6 bases and the J gene end by 4 bases; junction bases not matched to a gene: 8.

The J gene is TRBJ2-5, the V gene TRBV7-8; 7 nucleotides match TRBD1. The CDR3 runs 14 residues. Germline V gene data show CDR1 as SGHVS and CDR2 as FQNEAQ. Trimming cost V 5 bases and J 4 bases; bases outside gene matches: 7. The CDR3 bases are TGTGCCAGCAGCAACAGACAGGGCAGAGAGACCCAGTACTTC. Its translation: CASSNRQGRETQYF.

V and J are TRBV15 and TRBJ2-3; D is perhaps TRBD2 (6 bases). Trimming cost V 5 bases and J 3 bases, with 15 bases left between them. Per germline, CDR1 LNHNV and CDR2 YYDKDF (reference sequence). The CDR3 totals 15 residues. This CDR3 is CATSVGTSLTDTQYF. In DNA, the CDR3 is TGTGCCACCAGCGTCGGGACTTCGCTTACAGATACGCAGTATTTT.

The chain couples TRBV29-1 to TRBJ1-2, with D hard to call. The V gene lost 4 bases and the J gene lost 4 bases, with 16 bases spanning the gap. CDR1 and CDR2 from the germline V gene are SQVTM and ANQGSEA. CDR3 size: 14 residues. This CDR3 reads CSVVGSGWTYGYTF. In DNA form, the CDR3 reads TGCAGCGTTGTTGGGTCGGGGTGGACCTATGGCTACACCTTC.

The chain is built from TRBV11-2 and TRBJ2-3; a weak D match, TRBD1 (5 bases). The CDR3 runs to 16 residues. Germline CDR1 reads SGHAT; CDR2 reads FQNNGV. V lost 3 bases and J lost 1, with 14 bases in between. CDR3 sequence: CASSFVRQPRTDTQYF. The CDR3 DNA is TGTGCCAGCAGCTTCGTCCGACAGCCCCGCACAGATACGCAGTATTTT.

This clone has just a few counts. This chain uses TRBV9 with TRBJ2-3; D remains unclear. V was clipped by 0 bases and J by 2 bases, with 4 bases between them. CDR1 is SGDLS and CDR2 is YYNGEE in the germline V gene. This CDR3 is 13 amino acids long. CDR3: CASSVANTDTQYF. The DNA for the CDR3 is TGTGCCAGCAGCGTAGCCAACACAGATACGCAGTATTTT.

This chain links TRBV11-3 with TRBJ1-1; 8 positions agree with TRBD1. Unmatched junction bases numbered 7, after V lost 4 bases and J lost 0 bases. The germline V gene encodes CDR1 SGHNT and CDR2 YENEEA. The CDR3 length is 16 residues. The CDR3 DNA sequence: TGTGCCAGCAGCTCCATGGGACAGGATATGAACACTGAAGCTTTCTTT. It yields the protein CASSSMGQDMNTEAFF.

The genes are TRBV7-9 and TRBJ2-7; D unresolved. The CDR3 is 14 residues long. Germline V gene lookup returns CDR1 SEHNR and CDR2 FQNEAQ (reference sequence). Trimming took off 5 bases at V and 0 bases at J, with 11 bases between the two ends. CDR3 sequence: CASSRSDISYEQYF. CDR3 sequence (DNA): TGTGCCAGCAGCCGCTCAGACATCTCCTACGAGCAGTACTTC.

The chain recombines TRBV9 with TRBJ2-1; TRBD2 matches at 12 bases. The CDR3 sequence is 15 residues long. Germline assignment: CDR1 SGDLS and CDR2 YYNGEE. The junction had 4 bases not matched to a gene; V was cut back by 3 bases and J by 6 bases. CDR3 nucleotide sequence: TGTGCCAGCAGCGCCCCGGGACTAGCGGGCAATGAGCAGTTCTTC. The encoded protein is CASSAPGLAGNEQFF.

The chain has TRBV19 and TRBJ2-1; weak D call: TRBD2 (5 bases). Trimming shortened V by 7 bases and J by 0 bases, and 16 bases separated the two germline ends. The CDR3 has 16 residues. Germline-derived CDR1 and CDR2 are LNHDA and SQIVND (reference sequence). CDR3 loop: CASIPSLLSSYNEQFF. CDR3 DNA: TGTGCCAGTATTCCTAGCCTCCTGAGCTCCTACAATGAGCAGTTCTTC.

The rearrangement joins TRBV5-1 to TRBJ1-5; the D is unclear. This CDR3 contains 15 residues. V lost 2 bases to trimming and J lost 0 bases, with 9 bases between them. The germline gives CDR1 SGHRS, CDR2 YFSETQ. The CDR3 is CASSFSGSSNQPQHF. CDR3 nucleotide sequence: TGCGCCAGCAGCTTCTCGGGTTCTAGCAATCAGCCCCAGCATTTT.

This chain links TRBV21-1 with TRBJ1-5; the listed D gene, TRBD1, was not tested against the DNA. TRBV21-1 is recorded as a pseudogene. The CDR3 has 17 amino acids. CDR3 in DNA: TGTGCCAGCAGCAAACCCTCAGTCGACAGACTCAATCAGCCCCAGCATTTT. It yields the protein CASSKPSVDRLNQPQHF.